These T cell receptor beta chains were read from a single sample in a study of cytomegalovirus exposure and HLA in healthy donors. Method: immunoSEQ multiplex PCR; TCRdb's copy keeps in-frame clones and lacks some. Recorded for this sample: around 110,000 clones. The sequencing sample was made of PBMCs. These receptors were obtained from a man aged 25 to 40 in good health and CMV-seronegative. Both conserved end residues are part of each CDR3. A D gene is named only where the DNA matches it firmly.

TRBJ2-1,TRBV30,TRBD1,TGTGCCTGGAGTAACGATGACAGGGGTTTCAATGAGCAGTTCTTC,CAWSNDDRGFNEQFF
TRBJ1-5,TRBV19,-,TGTGCCAGTAGTATGAGTTTGTTTGCTGGTAGCAATCAGCCCCAGCATTTT,CASSMSLFAGSNQPQHF
TRBJ1-6,TRBV25-1,-,TGTGCCAGCAGTGAAAACAGTAATTCACCCCTCCACTTT,CASSENSNSPLHF
TRBJ2-1,TRBV6-6,TRBD2,TGTGCCAGCAGTGGATGGAGCGGGGCGGGCAATGAGCAGTTCTTC,CASSGWSGAGNEQFF
TRBJ2-3,TRBV5-6,TRBD2,TGTGCCAGCAGGAGACTAGCGGGGACAGATACGCAGTATTTT,CASRRLAGTDTQYF
TRBJ2-3,TRBV5-1,TRBD2,TGCGCCAGCAGCCCTTTTAGTAGCGGGGGTCCCACAGATACGCAGTATTTT,CASSPFSSGGPTDTQYF
TRBJ2-3,TRBV19,-,TGTGCCAGTAGTAGTGCCGTCCCAGGGGAATCACCTAGCACAGATACGCAGTATTTT,CASSSAVPGESPSTDTQYF
TRBJ2-1,TRBV5-1,TRBD1,TGCGCCAGCAGCCCTATGGACAGGGTGAACAATGAGCAGTTCTTC,CASSPMDRVNNEQFF
TRBJ1-2,TRBV5-4,TRBD1,TGTGCCAGCAGCCCGGGACAGGGGGCCGGATATGGCTACACCTTC,CASSPGQGAGYGYTF
TRBJ2-1,TRBV5-1,TRBD1,TGCGCCAGCAGCCCCAACCCGGGACAGGGCAAGGTTAATGAGCAGTTCTTC,CASSPNPGQGKVNEQFF
TRBJ2-7,TRBV7-8,TRBD1,TGTGCCAGCAGCCTACCGGTCCGGGACAGGGGGTTTTACGAGCAGTACTTC,CASSLPVRDRGFYEQYF
TRBJ2-5,TRBV2,-,TGTGCCAGCAGTGGTTACACCGAGACCCAGTACTTC,CASSGYTETQYF
TRBJ1-3,TRBV25-1,TRBD1,TGTGCCAGCAGTGAATACTCAAATGACAGGGGAGGAAACACCATATATTTT,CASSEYSNDRGGNTIYF
TRBJ2-2,TRBV18,-,TGTGCCAGCTCCCCGAGGAACGGGGAGCTGTTTTTT,CASSPRNGELFF
TRBJ1-2,TRBV29-1,-,TGCAGCGCGGACCCAGGGGATGGCTACACCTTC,CSADPGDGYTF
TRBJ1-6,TRBV7-9,-,TGTGCCAGCAGCTTAGCGGGTGGACATATGGCCCTCCACTTT,CASSLAGGHMALHF
TRBJ1-3,TRBV5-6,-,TGTGCCAGCAGCTTGACGAGTGGAAACACCATATATTTT,CASSLTSGNTIYF
TRBJ1-2,TRBV2,TRBD1,TGTGCCAGCGGCTACTCGAGGACAGGGGGCATGTCTAACTATGGCTACACCTTC,CASGYSRTGGMSNYGYTF
TRBJ2-2,TRBV10-3,-,TGTGCCGCCTACGCAGGGAACACCGGGGAGCTGTTTTTT,CAAYAGNTGELFF
TRBJ2-7,TRBV7-2,TRBD2,TGTGCCAGCAGCCTGCGGCTAGCGGGGGACTCCTACGAGCAGTACTTC,CASSLRLAGDSYEQYF
TRBJ2-7,TRBV30,TRBD1,TGTGCCTGGACAGGGGGCTACGAGCAGTACTTC,CAWTGGYEQYF
TRBJ2-1,TRBV7-6,-,TGTGCCAGCAGCTTAGCCTTACAGGGCGTCGGTGAGCAGTTCTTC,CASSLALQGVGEQFF
TRBJ2-3,TRBV19,TRBD1,TGTGCCAGTAGTGTCCGGGACAGGGCAGATACGCAGTATTTT,CASSVRDRADTQYF
TRBJ1-2,TRBV6-5,-,TGTGCCAGCAGTTGGCAGGGGACGAATGGCTACACCTTC,CASSWQGTNGYTF
TRBJ2-6,TRBV6-1,-,TGTGCCGGCCAGACAGCAAGCTCTGGGGCCAACGTCCTGACTTTC,CAGQTASSGANVLTF
TRBJ2-1,TRBV6-6,TRBD2,TGTGCCAGCAGCCTTCGGGAGGGGGTATACAATGAGCAGTTCTTC,CASSLREGVYNEQFF
TRBJ1-2,TRBV6-6,-,TGTGCCAGCACCCAACGGGGCAGGGGATTCCTCTATGGCTACACCTTC,CASTQRGRGFLYGYTF
TRBJ1-1,TRBV9,-,TGTGCCAGCAGCGTAGGTGCCAGGGAGGACACTGAAGCTTTCTTT,CASSVGAREDTEAFF
TRBJ2-2,TRBV18,-,TGTGCCAGCTCACCATCTAACACCGGGGAGCTGTTTTTT,CASSPSNTGELFF
TRBJ2-5,TRBV5-1,TRBD2,TGCGCCAGCACGACTAGCGGCCAAGAGACCCAGTACTTC,CASTTSGQETQYF
TRBJ2-7,TRBV10-3,TRBD1,TGTGCCATCACCTCCGGGACAGGGTACGAGCAGTACTTC,CAITSGTGYEQYF
TRBJ2-3,TRBV7-3,-,TGTGCCAGCAGCTTAGGGCAGGCTAGCACAGATACGCAGTATTTT,CASSLGQASTDTQYF
TRBJ2-7,TRBV4-1,-,TGCGCCAGCAGCCAATTTGGGGGAGTGGGGGCTGCGTACGAGCAGTACTTC,CASSQFGGVGAAYEQYF
TRBJ1-5,TRBV29-1,-,TGCAGCGTTAGAGAAAATAACAATCAGCCCCAGCATTTT,CSVRENNNQPQHF
TRBJ2-1,TRBV5-5,-,TGTGCCAGCAGCTCGCTCCTAGTTCTGATTTTCAATGAGCAGTTCTTC,CASSSLLVLIFNEQFF
TRBJ2-7,TRBV29-1,TRBD1,TGCAGCGTTGTCCGCAGGGGGCGCGAGCAGTACTTC,CSVVRRGREQYF